The rows below give T cell receptor beta chains drawn from one sample of a study of response to subunit inactivated influenza vaccine. TCRdb reprocessed the RT-PCR reads with MiXCR, giving one entry per CDR3 protein. The sample lists hundreds of thousands of distinct CDR3 sequences, roughly 20% occurring once. The sample here was PBMCs from blood, taken approximately 20 months after vaccination. The receptors derive from a man aged 45 to 75 who received an inactivated influenza vaccine. The CDR3 runs from the conserved cysteine through the conserved F or W. D genes are given only for firm matches. Size is stated for part of the rows, as once, few or many counts, or as a class when the clone is expanded.

j_gene	abundance	d_gene	len	v_gene	CDR3aa	CDR3nt
TRBJ1-6	few	-	16	TRBV7-2	CASSLDGALYNSPLHF	TGTGCCAGCAGCTTAGACGGGGCGCTATATAATTCACCCCTCCACTTT
TRBJ1-1	-	-	17	TRBV6-5	CASSYSGGMPMNTEAFF	TGTGCCAGCAGTTACTCTGGGGGAATGCCCATGAACACTGAAGCTTTCTTT
TRBJ2-7	-	-	15	TRBV4-2	CASSPDPGVSYEQYF	TGTGCCAGCAGCCCCGACCCCGGGGTTTCCTACGAGCAGTACTTC
TRBJ2-7	-	-	15	TRBV6-5	CASSFSGLGPYEQYF	TGTGCCAGCAGTTTTTCTGGCCTAGGGCCCTACGAGCAGTACTTC
TRBJ2-7	few	TRBD2	14	TRBV9	CASSVAGASYEQYF	TGTGCCAGCAGCGTGGCGGGAGCCTCCTACGAGCAGTACTTC
TRBJ1-5	-	-	15	TRBV6-2/TRBV6-3	CASSYVSDSNQTQHF	TGTGCCAGCAGTTACGTGTCTGATAGCAATCAGACCCAGCATTTT
TRBJ1-1	few	-	15	TRBV5-1	CASSISDRPNTEAFF	TGCGCCAGCAGCATATCCGACAGACCGAACACTGAAGCTTTCTTT
TRBJ2-3	-	-	18	TRBV6-2/TRBV6-3	CASSYSIRRPLTSNTQYF	TGTGCCAGCAGTTACTCGATACGGAGACCCTTAACCTCTAATACGCAGTATTTT
TRBJ1-1	few	TRBD1	15	TRBV3-1	CASSHRGQMNTEAFF	TGTGCCAGCAGCCATCGGGGACAGATGAACACTGAAGCTTTCTTT
TRBJ1-2	few	TRBD1	13	TRBV5-1	CASSPTGRDGYTF	TGCGCCAGCAGCCCGACAGGGAGGGATGGCTACACCTTC
TRBJ2-1	-	-	16	TRBV20-1	CSVTNVPGQTYNEQFF	TGCAGTGTCACGAACGTCCCGGGCCAGACCTACAATGAGCAGTTCTTC
TRBJ2-4	few	TRBD1	16	TRBV20-1	CSARETGSIAKNIQYF	TGCAGTGCTAGGGAGACAGGGTCTATTGCCAAAAACATTCAGTACTTC
TRBJ1-2	-	-	13	TRBV12-3/TRBV12-4	CASSPTDSYGYTF	TGTGCCAGCAGTCCTACCGACAGCTATGGCTACACCTTC
TRBJ2-7	-	-	15	TRBV9	CASSVDGSNTYEQYF	TGTGCCAGCAGCGTAGATGGTTCCAACACCTACGAGCAGTACTTC
TRBJ1-2	-	-	15	TRBV3-1	CASSQDGTPGRGYTF	TGTGCCAGCAGCCAAGATGGGACCCCGGGACGTGGCTACACCTTC
TRBJ1-5	few	-	16	TRBV28	CASSLEGQGRGQPQHF	TGTGCCAGCAGTTTAGAAGGCCAGGGAAGAGGACAGCCCCAGCATTTT
TRBJ1-6	-	-	12	TRBV5-4	CASGLNNSPLHF	TGTGCCAGTGGACTGAATAATTCACCCCTCCACTTT
TRBJ1-2	few	-	14	TRBV12-3/TRBV12-4	CASSFLTEINGYTF	TGTGCCAGCAGTTTCCTGACAGAGATAAATGGCTACACCTTC
TRBJ2-7	-	TRBD2	12	TRBV20-1	CSAQRGYDEQYF	TGCAGTGCTCAGCGGGGGTACGACGAGCAGTACTTC
TRBJ1-2	few	-	16	TRBV12-3/TRBV12-4	CASSLYRGRRNYGYTF	TGTGCCAGCAGTTTATATCGGGGCAGGAGAAACTATGGCTACACCTTC
TRBJ1-1	-	-	13	TRBV7-9	CASNPPGNTEAFF	TGTGCCAGCAACCCCCCAGGGAACACTGAAGCTTTCTTT
TRBJ1-1	-	TRBD1	15	TRBV18	CASSPADRGYTEAFF	TGTGCCAGCTCACCCGCCGACAGGGGTTACACTGAAGCTTTCTTT
TRBJ2-1	-	-	18	TRBV12-3/TRBV12-4	CASSQTPPPGTEYNEQFF	TGTGCCAGCAGTCAGACGCCACCCCCAGGGACGGAGTACAATGAGCAGTTCTTC
TRBJ2-1	-	-	15	TRBV18	CASSPRDGPYNEQFF	TGTGCCAGCTCACCCCGGGACGGACCCTACAATGAGCAGTTCTTC
TRBJ1-4	-	-	14	TRBV20-1	CSAASEASGEKLFF	TGCAGTGCTGCCTCGGAAGCCTCGGGGGAAAAACTGTTTTTT
TRBJ2-5	-	-	14	TRBV7-2	CASSLAWGSETQYF	TGTGCCAGCAGCTTAGCATGGGGAAGTGAGACCCAGTACTTC
TRBJ2-1	-	TRBD2	14	TRBV19	CASRRGSSYNEQFF	TGTGCCAGTAGGCGGGGGTCCTCCTACAATGAGCAGTTCTTC
TRBJ1-2	few	-	14	TRBV20-1	CSAISGEWADGYTF	TGCAGTGCTATATCAGGGGAATGGGCGGATGGCTACACCTTC
TRBJ2-7	-	-	13	TRBV7-8	CASSPGLYYEQYF	TGTGCCAGCAGTCCGGGACTTTACTACGAGCAGTACTTC
TRBJ2-5	once	TRBD2	14	TRBV12-3/TRBV12-4	CASSRERGVETQYF	TGTGCCAGCAGTCGAGAGCGGGGGGTAGAGACCCAGTACTTC
TRBJ1-4	few	-	13	TRBV5-1	CASSLEDHEKLFF	TGCGCCAGCAGCTTGGAGGACCATGAAAAACTGTTTTTT
TRBJ2-7	-	-	14	TRBV19	CASKTGTSSYEQYF	TGTGCCAGTAAAACCGGGACGAGCTCCTACGAGCAGTACTTC
TRBJ1-2	few	TRBD1	14	TRBV19	CASSNNNRGRGYTF	TGTGCCAGTAGTAACAACAACAGGGGGCGAGGCTACACCTTC
TRBJ2-2	-	TRBD1	14	TRBV10-3	CAIWQGAKTGELFF	TGTGCCATCTGGCAGGGGGCGAAAACCGGGGAGCTGTTTTTT
TRBJ1-1	-	TRBD1	15	TRBV28	CASSRQGARRTEAFF	TGTGCCAGCAGCAGACAGGGGGCTAGGAGGACTGAAGCTTTCTTT
TRBJ1-1	few	-	14	TRBV11-2	CASSLDWSLNEAFF	TGTGCCAGCAGCTTAGATTGGAGTCTTAATGAAGCTTTCTTT
TRBJ2-2	-	-	14	TRBV5-6	CASSLWLGSGELFF	TGTGCCAGCAGCTTGTGGTTGGGCTCCGGGGAGCTGTTTTTT
TRBJ1-1	few	-	13	TRBV12-5	CASGLALNTEAFF	TGTGCTAGTGGTTTGGCATTGAACACTGAAGCTTTCTTT
TRBJ2-7	-	-	15	TRBV20-1	CSAPPRGHSVYEQYF	TGCAGTGCGCCGCCCAGGGGCCACTCGGTCTACGAGCAGTACTTC
TRBJ1-2	few	TRBD1	13	TRBV6-1	CASRGQGASGYTF	TGTGCCAGCAGAGGACAGGGGGCGAGTGGCTACACCTTC
TRBJ2-3	-	TRBD2	14	TRBV5-1	CASSLATSADTQYF	TGCGCCAGCAGCTTGGCTACTAGCGCAGATACGCAGTATTTT
TRBJ2-5	-	TRBD2	13	TRBV10-3	CAISAGVRETQYF	TGTGCCATCAGCGCGGGAGTAAGAGAGACCCAGTACTTC
TRBJ1-2	few	TRBD1	16	TRBV15	CATSSGTGSRYYGYTF	TGTGCCACCAGCAGCGGGACAGGGAGTCGCTACTATGGCTACACCTTC
TRBJ2-7	once	-	12	TRBV20-1	CSAGPDTYEQYF	TGCAGTGCTGGGCCGGACACTTACGAGCAGTACTTC